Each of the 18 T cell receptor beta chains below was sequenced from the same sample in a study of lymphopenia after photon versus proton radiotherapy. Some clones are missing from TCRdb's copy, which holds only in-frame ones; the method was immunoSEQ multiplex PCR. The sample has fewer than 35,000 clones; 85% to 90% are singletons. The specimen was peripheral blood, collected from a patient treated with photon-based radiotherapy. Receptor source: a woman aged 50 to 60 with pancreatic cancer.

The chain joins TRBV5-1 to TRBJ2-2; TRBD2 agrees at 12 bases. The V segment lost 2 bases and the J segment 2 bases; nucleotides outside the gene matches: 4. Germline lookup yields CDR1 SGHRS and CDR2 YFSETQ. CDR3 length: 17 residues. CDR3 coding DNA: TGCGCCAGCAGCTTCCCACTAGCGGGAGGAAACACCGGGGAGCTGTTTTTT. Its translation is CASSFPLAGGNTGELFF.

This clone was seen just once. CDR3 sequence: CASSLGIGQGTYEQYF. The CDR3 region has the DNA TGTGCCAGCAGTTTAGGTATTGGACAGGGGACCTACGAGCAGTACTTC. This sequence joins TRBV28 and TRBJ2-7, with TRBD1 identical over 9 bases. J lost 2 bases, V lost 2 bases, and 7 bases had no gene match. Germline assignment: CDR1 MDHEN and CDR2 SYDVKM. CDR3 length: 16 amino acids.

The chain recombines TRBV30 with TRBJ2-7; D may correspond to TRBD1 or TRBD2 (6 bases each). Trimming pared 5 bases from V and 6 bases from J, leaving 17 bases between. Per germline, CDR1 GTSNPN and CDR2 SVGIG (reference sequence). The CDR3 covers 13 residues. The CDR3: CAWGGGGRVEQYF. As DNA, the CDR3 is TGTGCCTGGGGGGGCGGAGGGCGCGTCGAGCAGTACTTC.

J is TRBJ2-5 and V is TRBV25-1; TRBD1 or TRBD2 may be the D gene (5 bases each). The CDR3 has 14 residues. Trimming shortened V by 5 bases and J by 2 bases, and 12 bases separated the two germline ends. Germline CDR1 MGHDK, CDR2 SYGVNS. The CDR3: CASSRWGGQETQYF. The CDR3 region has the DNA TGTGCCAGCAGTCGATGGGGCGGGCAAGAGACCCAGTACTTC.

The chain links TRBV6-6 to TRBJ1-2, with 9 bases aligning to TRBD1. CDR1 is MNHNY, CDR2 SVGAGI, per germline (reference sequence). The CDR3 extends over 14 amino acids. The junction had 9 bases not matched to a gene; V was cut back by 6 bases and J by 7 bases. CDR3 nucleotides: TGTGCCAGCAGCGGTACAGGGGGCAGGGTTGGCTACACCTTC. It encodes CASSGTGGRVGYTF.

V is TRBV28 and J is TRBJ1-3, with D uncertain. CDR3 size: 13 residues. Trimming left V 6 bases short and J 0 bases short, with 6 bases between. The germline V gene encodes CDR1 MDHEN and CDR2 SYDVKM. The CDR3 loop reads CASSYSSGNTIYF. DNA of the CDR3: TGTGCCAGCAGCTATAGCTCTGGAAACACCATATATTTT. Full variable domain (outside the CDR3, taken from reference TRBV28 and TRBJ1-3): DVKVTQSSRYLVKRTGEKVFLECVQDMDHENMFWYRQDPGLGLRLIYFSYDVKMKEKGDIPEGYSVSREKKERFSLILESASTNQTSMYLCASSYSSGNTIYFGEGSWLTVV.

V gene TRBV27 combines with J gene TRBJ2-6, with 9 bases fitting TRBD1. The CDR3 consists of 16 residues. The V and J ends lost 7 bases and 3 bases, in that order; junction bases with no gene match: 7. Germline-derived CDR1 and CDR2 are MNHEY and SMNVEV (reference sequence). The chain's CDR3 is CASTPTGGGGANVLTF. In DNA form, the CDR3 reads TGTGCCAGCACTCCCACAGGGGGCGGTGGGGCCAACGTCCTGACTTTC.

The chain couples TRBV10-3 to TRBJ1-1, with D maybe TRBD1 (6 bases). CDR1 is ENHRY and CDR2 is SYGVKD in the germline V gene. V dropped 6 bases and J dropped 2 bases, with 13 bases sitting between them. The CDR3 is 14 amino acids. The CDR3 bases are TGTGCCATCAGATTACAGGGCTCTAACACTGAAGCTTTCTTT. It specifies CAIRLQGSNTEAFF.

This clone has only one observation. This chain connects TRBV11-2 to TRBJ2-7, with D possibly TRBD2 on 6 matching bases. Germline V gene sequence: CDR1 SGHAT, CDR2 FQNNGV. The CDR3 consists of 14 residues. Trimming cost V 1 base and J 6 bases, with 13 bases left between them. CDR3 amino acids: CASSLGPPEGEQYF. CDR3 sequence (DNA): TGTGCCAGCAGCTTAGGGCCCCCGGAGGGCGAGCAGTACTTC.

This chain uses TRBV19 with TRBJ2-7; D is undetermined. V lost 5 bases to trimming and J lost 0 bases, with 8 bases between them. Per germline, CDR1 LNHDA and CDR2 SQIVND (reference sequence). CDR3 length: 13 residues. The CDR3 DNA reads TGTGCCAGTAGTTTCAAGAGCTCCTACGAGCAGTACTTC. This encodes CASSFKSSYEQYF.

The DNA for the CDR3 is TGTGCCAGCATCCCATTACAGGGTCGCGAAAGCGGCTACACCTTC. Translated, it gives CASIPLQGRESGYTF. The chain combines TRBV5-6 with TRBJ1-2; D possibly corresponds to TRBD1 (6 bases). The CDR3 length is 15 residues. Germline CDR1 is SGHDT and CDR2 is YYEEEE. V lost 6 bases and J lost 8, with 23 bases in between.

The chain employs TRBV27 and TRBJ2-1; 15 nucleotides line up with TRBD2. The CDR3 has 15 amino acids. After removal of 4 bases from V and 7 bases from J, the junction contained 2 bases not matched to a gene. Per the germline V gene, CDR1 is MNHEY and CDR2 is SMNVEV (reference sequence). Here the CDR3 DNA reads TGTGCCAGCAGTTCCGGACTAGCGGGAGGGAATGAGCAGTTCTTC. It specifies CASSSGLAGGNEQFF.

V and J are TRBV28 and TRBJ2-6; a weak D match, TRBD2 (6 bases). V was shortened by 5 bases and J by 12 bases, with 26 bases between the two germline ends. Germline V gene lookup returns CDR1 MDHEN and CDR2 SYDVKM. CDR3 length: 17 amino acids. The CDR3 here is CASSPPCGANVLCVLTF. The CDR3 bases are TGTGCCAGCAGTCCCCCCTGCGGGGCCAACGTTTTATGCGTCCTGACTTTC. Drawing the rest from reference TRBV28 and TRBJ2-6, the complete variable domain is DVKVTQSSRYLVKRTGEKVFLECVQDMDHENMFWYRQDPGLGLRLIYFSYDVKMKEKGDIPEGYSVSREKKERFSLILESASTNQTSMYLCASSPPCGANVLCVLTFGAGSRLTVL.

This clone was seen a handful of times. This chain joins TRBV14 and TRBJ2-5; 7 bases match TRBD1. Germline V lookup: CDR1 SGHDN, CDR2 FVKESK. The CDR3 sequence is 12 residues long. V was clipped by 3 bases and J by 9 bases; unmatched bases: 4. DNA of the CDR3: TGTGCCAGCAGCCACGACAGGGTCCCCCAGTACTTC. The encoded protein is CASSHDRVPQYF.

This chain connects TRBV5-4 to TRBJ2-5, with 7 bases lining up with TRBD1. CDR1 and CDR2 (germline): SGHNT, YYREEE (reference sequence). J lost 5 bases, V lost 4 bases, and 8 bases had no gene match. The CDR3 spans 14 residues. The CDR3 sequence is CASSQETGRETQYF. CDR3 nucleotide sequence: TGTGCCAGCAGCCAGGAGACAGGGCGGGAGACCCAGTACTTC.

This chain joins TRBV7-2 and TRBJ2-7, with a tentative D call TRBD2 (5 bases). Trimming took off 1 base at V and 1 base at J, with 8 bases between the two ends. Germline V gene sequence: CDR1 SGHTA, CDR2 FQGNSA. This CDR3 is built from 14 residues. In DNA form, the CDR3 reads TGTGCCAGCAGCTTAGTGGGCGGGTCCTACGAGCAGTACTTC. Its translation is CASSLVGGSYEQYF.

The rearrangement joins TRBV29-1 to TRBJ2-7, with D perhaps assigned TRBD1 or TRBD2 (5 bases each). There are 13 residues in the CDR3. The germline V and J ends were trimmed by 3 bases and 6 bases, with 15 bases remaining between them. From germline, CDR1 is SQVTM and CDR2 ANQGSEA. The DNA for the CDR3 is TGCAGCGTTGAGGGTCGGGACGATCTCGAGCAGTACTTC. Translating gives CSVEGRDDLEQYF.

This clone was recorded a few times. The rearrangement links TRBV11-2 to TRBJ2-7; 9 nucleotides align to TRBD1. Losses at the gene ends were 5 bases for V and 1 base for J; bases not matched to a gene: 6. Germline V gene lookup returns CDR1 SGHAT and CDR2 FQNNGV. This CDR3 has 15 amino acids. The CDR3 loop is CASSPRDRASYEQYF. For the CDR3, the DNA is TGTGCCAGCAGCCCGCGGGACAGGGCGTCCTACGAGCAGTACTTC.